This note documents a single T cell receptor (beta chain) sequence. Its cognate antigen has yet to be identified. The germline gene is not matched at one end of the junction; a read error may be the cause. Systemically healthy Caucasian individuals from Russia, 35 to 50 in total and aged roughly 6 to 100 years, were included as donors. Each donor gave approximately 9.3 milliliters of peripheral blood, collected into EDTA-treated Vacutainer tubes. Ficoll-Paque density-gradient centrifugation was used to isolate PBMCs, with at least 7 million obtained per sample. Trizol reagent was used to extract total RNA from PBMCs, with at least 5 micrograms per sample. For every donor, an aliquot of PBMCs went through flow cytometry to measure the percentages of naive CD45RAhigh/CD27high T cells. These data belong to a study of blood T cells in healthy people across ages (dated by TCRdb to 2013 to 2016). As for the study more broadly: In model experiments, roughly one uniquely barcoded TCR beta cDNA molecule per two T cells was captured by template switching. The study measured age-related changes in TCR beta repertoire diversity using deep sequencing normalized with unique cDNA molecular identifiers. The donors were split into four age groups: young (average about 16 years), middle-aged (roughly 39), aged (approximately 59) and long-lived (under 90). Donors of different ages were randomly distributed across sequencing lanes to avoid experimental bias. The study analyzed two additional independent replicas of 1 million unique cDNA reads from the same blood draw for two donors, one aged 18 to 30 and one aged 80 or older. Findings and caveats that apply to the study as a whole: Observed TCR beta diversity correlated strongly with the percentage of naive T cells measured by flow cytometry. As age increased, observed TCR beta diversity per million T cells dropped in a roughly linear way, and a significant reduction was already evident by age approximately 40. Compared with the aged group, the long-lived group had more naive CD4+ T cells, fewer expanded clones and increased TCR diversity, suggesting age selection. Because profiling used bulk unsorted PBMCs, naive and antigen-experienced compartments could not be compared conclusively. Estimates of total diversity based on one million sequenced T cells were considered lower bounds and underestimates. Donor CMV infection status was unknown, potentially confounding age-related changes in expanded clonotypes.

CDR1 and CDR2 (SGHKS, YYEKEE) derive from the germline V gene (reference sequence). There are 14 amino acids in the CDR3, from cysteine to phenylalanine inclusive. Only the CDR3 region is kept as DNA, spanning 42 bases read in frame from base 1. The method was 5' RACE. The data were produced on an Illumina HiSeq 2500. A second roughly 7 to 11 cycle PCR used a sample-barcoded 5' primer and a J-beta primer mix. A template-switch 5' adaptor carrying 12 random nucleotides introduced a unique molecular identifier onto each TCR beta cDNA molecule. Each sample yielded at least 3 million CDR3-containing paired-end reads. First-strand cDNA was synthesized from all RNA with the Mint cDNA synthesis kit, primed by a TRBC-specific oligonucleotide. All cDNA was treated with uracil-DNA glycosylase and then went through a first 18-cycle PCR with the universal primers M1SS and BC2_uni_R. In the original analysis: For normalization, 1 million high-quality reads were randomly selected from each sample, with every read carrying a distinct molecular identifier. Instead of being binned into consensus sequences, reads with shared molecular identifiers were discarded. MiTCR, with a Q25 quality threshold and the strictest error-elimination algorithm, was used for CDR3 identification, clonotype clustering and error correction. Lower-bound total TCR beta diversity was estimated with a nonparametric unseen species model using Euler transformation. The raw public reads went through TCRdb reprocessing: fastp at Q25, MiXCR clone calling, in-frame beta chains kept. Rows are combined by CDR3 protein, so each entry shows the most common genes and DNA. The V and J calls, along with clone size, are taken from TCRdb and not from the paper's own processing. This sample lists some 640,000 distinct CDR3 sequences; 25% to 30% were detected once. The ten largest clones represent around 16% of the sample.

This chain is built from TRBV5-5 and TRBJ1-4; 8 middle bases align to TRBD1. Sequenced input: blood. This receptor was obtained from a woman aged 80 or over in good health. The encoded CDR3 is CAGSRTGSEEKLFF. The DNA reads as follows: TGTGCCGGCAGCCGGACAGGGTCTGAGGAAAAACTGTTTTTT.